This T cell receptor beta chain is drawn from a study of CD8+ T cells in alopecia areata. Germline loops: CDR1 SGHTA, CDR2 FQGNSA. The V end was cut by 3 bases, the J end by 1 base, with 13 bases between. CDR3 length equals 15 residues. Reverse transcription of extracted RNA yielded cDNA, which provided the sequencing template. Profiling relied on immunoSEQ multiplex PCR, and the TCRdb table lists in-frame clones only, not all of them. The sample consists of about 200,000 clones, roughly 66% of them appearing once. Described treatment: oral pan-JAK inhibitor, 5-10 mg twice daily. Peripheral blood and lesional scalp punch biopsies were taken from alopecia areata patients.

The specimen was CD4+ T cells sorted from blood, collected at week 24, from a patient treated with tofacitinib. The source of this sequence is a human donor with alopecia areata. The chain carries TRBV7-2 and TRBJ2-7, with D perhaps matching TRBD1 (5 bases). The CDR3 nucleotides are TGTGCCAGCAGCTTTGACAGCGCCGGGTCCTACGAGCAGTACTTC. Translated: CASSFDSAGSYEQYF. The full variable domain, with the rest looked up from reference TRBV7-2 and TRBJ2-7, is GAGVSQSPSNKVTEKGKDVELRCDPISGHTALYWYRQSLGQGLEFLIYFQGNSAPDKSGLPSDRFSAERTGGSVSTLTIQRTQQEDSAVYLCASSFDSAGSYEQYFGPGTRLTVT.